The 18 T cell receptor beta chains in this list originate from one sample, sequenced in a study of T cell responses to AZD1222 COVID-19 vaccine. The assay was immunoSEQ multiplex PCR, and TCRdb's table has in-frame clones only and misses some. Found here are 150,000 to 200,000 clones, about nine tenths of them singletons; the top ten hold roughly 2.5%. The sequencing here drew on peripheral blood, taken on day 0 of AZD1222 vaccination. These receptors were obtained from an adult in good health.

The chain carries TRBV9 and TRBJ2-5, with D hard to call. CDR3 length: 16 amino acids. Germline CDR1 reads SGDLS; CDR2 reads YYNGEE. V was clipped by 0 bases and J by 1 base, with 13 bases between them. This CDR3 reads CASSVGGTALQETQYF. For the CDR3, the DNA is TGTGCCAGCAGCGTAGGAGGAACAGCCCTCCAAGAGACCCAGTACTTC.

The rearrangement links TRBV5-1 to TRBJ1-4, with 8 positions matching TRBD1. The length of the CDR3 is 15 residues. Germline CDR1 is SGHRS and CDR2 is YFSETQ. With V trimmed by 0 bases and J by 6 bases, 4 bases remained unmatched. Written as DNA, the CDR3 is TGCGCCAGCAGCTTGGGAGGACAGGGCTATGAAAAACTGTTTTTT. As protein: CASSLGGQGYEKLFF. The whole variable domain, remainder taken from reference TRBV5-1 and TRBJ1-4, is KAGVTQTPRYLIKTRGQQVTLSCSPISGHRSVSWYQQTPGQGLQFLFEYFSETQRNKGNFPGRFSGRQFSNSRSEMNVSTLELGDSALYLCASSLGGQGYEKLFFGSGTQLSVL.

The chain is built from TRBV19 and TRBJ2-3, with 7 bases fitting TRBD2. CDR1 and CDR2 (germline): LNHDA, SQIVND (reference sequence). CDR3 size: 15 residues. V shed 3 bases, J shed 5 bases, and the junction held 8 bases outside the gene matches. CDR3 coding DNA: TGTGCCAGTAGTATTTCTCGGACTAGAGGAGATACGCAGTATTTT. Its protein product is CASSISRTRGDTQYF. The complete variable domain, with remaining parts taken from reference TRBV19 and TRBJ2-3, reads DGGITQSPKYLFRKEGQNVTLSCEQNLNHDAMYWYRQDPGQGLRLIYYSQIVNDFQKGDIAEGYSVSREKKESFPLTVTSAQKNPTAFYLCASSISRTRGDTQYFGPGTRLTVL.

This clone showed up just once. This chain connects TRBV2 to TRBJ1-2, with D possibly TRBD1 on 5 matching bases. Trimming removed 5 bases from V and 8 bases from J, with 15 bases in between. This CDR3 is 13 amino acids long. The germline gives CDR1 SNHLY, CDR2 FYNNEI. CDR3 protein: CASSRGGSAGYTF. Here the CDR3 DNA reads TGTGCCAGCAGTCGGGGGGGGAGTGCGGGCTACACCTTC. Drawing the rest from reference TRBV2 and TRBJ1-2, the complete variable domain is EPEVTQTPSHQVTQMGQEVILRCVPISNHLYFYWYRQILGQKVEFLVSFYNNEISEKSEIFDDQFSVERPDGSNFTLKIRSTKLEDSAMYFCASSRGGSAGYTFGSGTRLTVV.

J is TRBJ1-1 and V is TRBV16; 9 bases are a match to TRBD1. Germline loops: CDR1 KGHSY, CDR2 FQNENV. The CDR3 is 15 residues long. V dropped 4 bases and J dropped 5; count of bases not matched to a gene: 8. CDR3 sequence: CASSPGTGRGTEAFF. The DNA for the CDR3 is TGTGCCAGCAGCCCCGGGACAGGGAGGGGAACTGAAGCTTTCTTT.

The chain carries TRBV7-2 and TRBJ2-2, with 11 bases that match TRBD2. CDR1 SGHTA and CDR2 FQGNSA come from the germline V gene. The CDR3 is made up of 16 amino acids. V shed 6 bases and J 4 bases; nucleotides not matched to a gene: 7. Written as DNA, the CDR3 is TGTGCCAGCAGTTCCACTAGCGGGGGCTCCACCGGGGAGCTGTTTTTT. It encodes CASSSTSGGSTGELFF.

This CDR3 is CASSEGPSGASYEQYF. CDR3 DNA sequence: TGTGCCAGCAGTGAAGGTCCTAGCGGAGCTTCCTACGAGCAGTACTTC. The chain has TRBV6-1 and TRBJ2-7; 7 bases map to TRBD2. The CDR3 runs 16 residues. The V gene end was trimmed by 1 base and the J gene end by 1 base; junction bases not matched to a gene: 7. Germline values: CDR1 MNHNS, CDR2 SASEGT.

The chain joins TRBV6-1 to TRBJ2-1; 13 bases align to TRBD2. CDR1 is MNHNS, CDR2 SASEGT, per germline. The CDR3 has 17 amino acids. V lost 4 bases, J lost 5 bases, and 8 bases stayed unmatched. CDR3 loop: CASSATSGRAPHNEQFF. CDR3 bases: TGTGCCAGCAGTGCAACTAGCGGGAGGGCTCCCCACAATGAGCAGTTCTTC.

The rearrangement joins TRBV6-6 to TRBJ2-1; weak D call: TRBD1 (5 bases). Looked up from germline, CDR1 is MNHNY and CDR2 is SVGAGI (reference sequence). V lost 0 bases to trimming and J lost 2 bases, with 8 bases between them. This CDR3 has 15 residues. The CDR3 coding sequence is TGTGCCAGCAGTTACTCAGGGGTTGCCTACAATGAGCAGTTCTTC. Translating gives CASSYSGVAYNEQFF.

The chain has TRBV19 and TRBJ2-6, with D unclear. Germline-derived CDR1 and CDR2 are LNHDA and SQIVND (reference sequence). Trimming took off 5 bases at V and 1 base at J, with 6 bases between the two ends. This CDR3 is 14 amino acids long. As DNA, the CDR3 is TGTGCCAGTAGTCAGGAGTCTGGGGCCAACGTCCTGACTTTC. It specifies CASSQESGANVLTF.

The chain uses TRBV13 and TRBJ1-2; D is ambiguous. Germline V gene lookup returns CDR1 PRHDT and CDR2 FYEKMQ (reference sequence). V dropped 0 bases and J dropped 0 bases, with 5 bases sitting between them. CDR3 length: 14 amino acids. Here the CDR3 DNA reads TGTGCCAGCAGCTTAGGTCCAGCTAACTATGGCTACACCTTC. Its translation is CASSLGPANYGYTF.

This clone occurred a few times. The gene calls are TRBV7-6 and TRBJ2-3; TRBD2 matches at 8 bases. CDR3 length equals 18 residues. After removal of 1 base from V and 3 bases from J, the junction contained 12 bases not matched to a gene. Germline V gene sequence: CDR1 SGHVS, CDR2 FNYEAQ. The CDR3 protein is CASSLGQPGLEPTDTQYF. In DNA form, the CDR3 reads TGTGCCAGCAGCTTAGGTCAACCGGGACTAGAACCGACAGATACGCAGTATTTT.

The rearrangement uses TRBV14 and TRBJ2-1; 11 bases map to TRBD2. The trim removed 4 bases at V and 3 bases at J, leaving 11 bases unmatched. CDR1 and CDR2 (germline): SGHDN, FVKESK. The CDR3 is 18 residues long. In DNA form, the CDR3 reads TGTGCCAGCAGCCTCCTCGGGCTGGGGACTAGCGGCTACAATGAGCAGTTCTTC. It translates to CASSLLGLGTSGYNEQFF.

The CDR3 DNA reads TGCGCCAGCAGCTTGATTGGGAATTCACCCCTCCACTTT. Its protein product is CASSLIGNSPLHF. The rearrangement uses TRBV5-1 and TRBJ1-6, with D hard to call. Per the germline V gene, CDR1 is SGHRS and CDR2 is YFSETQ. The CDR3 loop spans 13 amino acids. V dropped 1 base and J dropped 7 bases, with 6 bases sitting between them.

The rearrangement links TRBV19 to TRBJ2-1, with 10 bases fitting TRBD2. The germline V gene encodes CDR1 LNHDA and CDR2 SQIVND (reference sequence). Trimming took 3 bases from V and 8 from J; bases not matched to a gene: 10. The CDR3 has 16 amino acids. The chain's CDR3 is CASSILGLAFSYEQFF. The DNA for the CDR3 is TGTGCCAGTAGTATTCTGGGACTAGCGTTTTCGTATGAGCAGTTCTTC. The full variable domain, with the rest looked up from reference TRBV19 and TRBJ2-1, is DGGITQSPKYLFRKEGQNVTLSCEQNLNHDAMYWYRQDPGQGLRLIYYSQIVNDFQKGDIAEGYSVSREKKESFPLTVTSAQKNPTAFYLCASSILGLAFSYEQFFGPGTRLTVL.

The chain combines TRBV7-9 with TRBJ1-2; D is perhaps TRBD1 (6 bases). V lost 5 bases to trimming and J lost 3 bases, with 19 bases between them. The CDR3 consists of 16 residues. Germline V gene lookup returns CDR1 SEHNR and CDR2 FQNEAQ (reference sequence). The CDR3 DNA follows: TGTGCCAGCAGCCACCCCCGGGACACACCCCACTATGGCTACACCTTC. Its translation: CASSHPRDTPHYGYTF. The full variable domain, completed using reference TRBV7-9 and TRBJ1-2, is DTGVSQNPRHKITKRGQNVTFRCDPISEHNRLYWYRQTLGQGPEFLTYFQNEAQLEKSRLLSDRFSAERPKGSFSTLEIQRTEQGDSAMYLCASSHPRDTPHYGYTFGSGTRLTVV.

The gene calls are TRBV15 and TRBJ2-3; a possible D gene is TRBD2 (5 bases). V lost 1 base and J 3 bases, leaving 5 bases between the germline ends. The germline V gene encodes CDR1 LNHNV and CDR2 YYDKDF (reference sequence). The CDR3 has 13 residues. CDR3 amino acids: CATSRGGTDTQYF. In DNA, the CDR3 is TGTGCCACCAGCAGAGGAGGGACAGATACGCAGTATTTT.

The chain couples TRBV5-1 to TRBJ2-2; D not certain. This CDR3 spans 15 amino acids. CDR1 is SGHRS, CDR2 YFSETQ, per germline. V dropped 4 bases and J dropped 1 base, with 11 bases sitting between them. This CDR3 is CASSVGHRNTGELFF. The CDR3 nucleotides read TGCGCCAGCAGCGTAGGCCACAGGAACACCGGGGAGCTGTTTTTT.